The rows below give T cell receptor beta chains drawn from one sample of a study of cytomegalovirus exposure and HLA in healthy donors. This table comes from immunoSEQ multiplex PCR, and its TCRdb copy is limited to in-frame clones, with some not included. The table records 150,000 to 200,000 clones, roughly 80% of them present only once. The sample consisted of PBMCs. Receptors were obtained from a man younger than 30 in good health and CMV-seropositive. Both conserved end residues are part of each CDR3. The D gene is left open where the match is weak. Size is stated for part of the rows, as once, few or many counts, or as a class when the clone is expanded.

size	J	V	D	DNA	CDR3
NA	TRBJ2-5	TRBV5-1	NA	TGCGCCAGCAGCTTTGGCAGAGGAGAGACCCAGTACTTC	CASSFGRGETQYF
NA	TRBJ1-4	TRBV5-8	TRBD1	TGTGCCAGCAGCTCTAAAGGGGGCCCTAATGAAAAACTGTTTTTT	CASSSKGGPNEKLFF
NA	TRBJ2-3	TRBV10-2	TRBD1	TGCGCCAGCAGCCGGACAGGAGATACGCAGTATTTT	CASSRTGDTQYF
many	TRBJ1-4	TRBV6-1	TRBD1	TGTGCCAGCAGTGACGGCCGGGCAGGGGGTGAAAAACTGTTTTTT	CASSDGRAGGEKLFF
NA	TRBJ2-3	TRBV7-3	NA	TGTGCCAGCAGTCCCGCGGGTACTAGCACAGATACGCAGTATTTT	CASSPAGTSTDTQYF
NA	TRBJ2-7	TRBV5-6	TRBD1	TGTGCCAGCAGCTTGGGGGGACAGGGTCTTGAGCAGTACTTC	CASSLGGQGLEQYF
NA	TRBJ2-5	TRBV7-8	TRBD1	TGTGCCAGCTATACAGGGGTGCAAGAGACCCAGTACTTC	CASYTGVQETQYF
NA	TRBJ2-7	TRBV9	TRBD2	TGTGCCAGCGGCGGTAGCGGGACCTCTCAGGCGGGAGAGCAGTACTTC	CASGGSGTSQAGEQYF
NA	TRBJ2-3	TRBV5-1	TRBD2	TGCGCCAGCAGCTTGACGGGGGGAGCAGATACGCAGTATTTT	CASSLTGGADTQYF
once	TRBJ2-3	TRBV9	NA	TGTGCCAGCAGCGTAGACGGTAGCACAGATACGCAGTATTTT	CASSVDGSTDTQYF
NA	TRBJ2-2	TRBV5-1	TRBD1	TGCGCCAGCAGCAGGGACAGGGGGTTAACCGGGGAGCTGTTTTTT	CASSRDRGLTGELFF
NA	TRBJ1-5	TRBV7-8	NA	TGTGCCAGCAGCCACGGGCGGGGGCCCCAGCATTTT	CASSHGRGPQHF
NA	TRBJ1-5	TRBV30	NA	TGTGCCTCCCAACGGGGGAATCAGCCCCAGCATTTT	CASQRGNQPQHF
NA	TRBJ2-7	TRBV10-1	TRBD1	TGCGCCAGCAGTGAGTCGACGGACAGGGTATACGAGCAGTACTTC	CASSESTDRVYEQYF
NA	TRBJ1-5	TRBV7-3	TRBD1	TGTGCCAGCAGCGCCTACAGGGGCGGGATTTGGCCCCAGCATTTT	CASSAYRGGIWPQHF
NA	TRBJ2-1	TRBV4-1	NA	TGCGCCCGCAGCCAAGTTTCCCTACGCTTGAACAATGAGCAGTTCTTC	CARSQVSLRLNNEQFF
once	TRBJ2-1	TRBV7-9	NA	TGTGCCAGCAGCCGACGAGGTTACTACAATGAGCAGTTCTTC	CASSRRGYYNEQFF
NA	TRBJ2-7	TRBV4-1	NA	TGCGCCAGCAGCCAAGATTCTCCTAGCCAAGGCTACGAGCAGTACTTC	CASSQDSPSQGYEQYF
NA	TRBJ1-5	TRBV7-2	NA	TGTGCCAGCACCCAGTCCGGGGGGCAGCCCCAGCATTTT	CASTQSGGQPQHF
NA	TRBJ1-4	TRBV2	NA	TGTGCCAGCAGGGGGCGTTTCGAAAAACTGTTTTTT	CASRGRFEKLFF
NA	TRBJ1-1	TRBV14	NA	TGTGCCAGCACCACTCTGGTGGAGGACACTGAAGCTTTCTTT	CASTTLVEDTEAFF
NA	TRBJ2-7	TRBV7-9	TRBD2	TGTGCCAGCAGCTTGGGGGAGGGCCTGTACGAGCAGTACTTC	CASSLGEGLYEQYF
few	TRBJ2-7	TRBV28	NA	TGTGCCAGCAGCAGACTGGAGAGCTACGAGCAGTACTTC	CASSRLESYEQYF
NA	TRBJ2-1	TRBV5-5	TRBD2	TGTGCCAGCAGCTTCTACGGGGGGGAGCAGTTCTTC	CASSFYGGEQFF
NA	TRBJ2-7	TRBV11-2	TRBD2	TGTGCCAGCAGCGGACTAGGACTAGCGGGAGGGGGGAACTTC	CASSGLGLAGGGNF
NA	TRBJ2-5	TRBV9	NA	TGTGCCAGCAGCGTAACCAGTAAAGAGACCCAGTACTTC	CASSVTSKETQYF
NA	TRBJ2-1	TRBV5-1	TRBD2	TGCGCCAGCAGCCGGAGCGGGAGAGGGAACAATGAGCAGTTCTTC	CASSRSGRGNNEQFF
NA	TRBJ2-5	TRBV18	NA	TGTGCCAGCTCACGGCGGGGTGGCTCGGAGACCCAGTACTTC	CASSRRGGSETQYF
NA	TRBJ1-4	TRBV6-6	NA	TGTGCCAGCGGCCAAGACAGCATTTTTAATGAAAAACTGTTTTTT	CASGQDSIFNEKLFF
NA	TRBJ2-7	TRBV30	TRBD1	TGTGCCCCCCCCCGCTACAGGGGTCCGAGAACAATTGTCTACGAGCAGTACTTC	CAPPRYRGPRTIVYEQYF
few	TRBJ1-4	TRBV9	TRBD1	TGTGCCAGCAGCTTGGGGACAGGGGGAAATGAAAAACTGTTTTTT	CASSLGTGGNEKLFF
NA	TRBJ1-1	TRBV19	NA	TGTGCCAGTATGGAGGTCATGAACACTGAAGCTTTCTTT	CASMEVMNTEAFF
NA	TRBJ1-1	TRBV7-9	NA	TGTGCCAGCAGCTTAGTTGCGTCGGGGACTGAAGCTTTCTTT	CASSLVASGTEAFF
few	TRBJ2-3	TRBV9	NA	TGTGCCAGCAGCGTCAGCGCAGATACGCAGTATTTT	CASSVSADTQYF
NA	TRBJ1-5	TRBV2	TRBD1	TGTGCCAGCAGTCGACAGGGATCCTATCAGCCCCAGCATTTT	CASSRQGSYQPQHF
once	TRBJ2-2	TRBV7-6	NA	TGTGCCAGCAGCGGCCAGGGGAACACCGGGGAGCTGTTTTTT	CASSGQGNTGELFF
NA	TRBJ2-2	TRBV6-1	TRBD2	TGTGCCAGCAGTTTAGCGGGACCAAACACCGGGGAGCTGTTTTTT	CASSLAGPNTGELFF
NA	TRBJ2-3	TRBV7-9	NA	TGTGCCAGCAGCTTAGGAGGGTCGGTAGATACGCAGTATTTT	CASSLGGSVDTQYF
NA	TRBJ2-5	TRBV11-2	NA	TGTGCCAGCAGCTTACGGGACAAAGAGACCCAGTACTTC	CASSLRDKETQYF
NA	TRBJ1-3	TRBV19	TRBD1	TGTGCCAGTAGTTCCCGACAGGGTGCTGGAAACACCATATATTTT	CASSSRQGAGNTIYF
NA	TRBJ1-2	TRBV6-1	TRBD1	TGTGCCAGCAGGGGGACAGGCAAGAGGGGCTATGGCTACACCTTC	CASRGTGKRGYGYTF
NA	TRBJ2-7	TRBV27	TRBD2	TGTGCCAGCAGTTTGGGTGGGAGGGCCCCCTACGAGCAGTACTTC	CASSLGGRAPYEQYF
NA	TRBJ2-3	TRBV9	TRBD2	TGTGCCAGCAGCTTTAGCGGGATTAACACAGATACGCAGTATTTT	CASSFSGINTDTQYF
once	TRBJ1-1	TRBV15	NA	TGTGCCACCAGCAGAGATGGCGGGACTGAAGCTTTCTTT	CATSRDGGTEAFF
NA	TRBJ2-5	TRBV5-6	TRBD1	TGTGCCAGCAGTCCTCGGACAGGGAACTACCAAGAGACCCAGTACTTC	CASSPRTGNYQETQYF
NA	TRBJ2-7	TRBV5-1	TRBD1	TGCGCCAGCAGCGCGACAGGGGGCGAGCAGTACTTC	CASSATGGEQYF
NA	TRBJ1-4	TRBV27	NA	TGTGCCAGCAGTGCCAATTATCAGGGTCGCGAAAAACTGTTTTTT	CASSANYQGREKLFF
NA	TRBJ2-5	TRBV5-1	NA	TGCGCCAGCAGCTTGGGGTTACGGGGAGACGGATTTAAAGAGACCCAGTACTTC	CASSLGLRGDGFKETQYF
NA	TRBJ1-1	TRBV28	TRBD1	TGTGCCAGCAATTTGGCCGGGACAGGGGGGACTGAAGCTTTCTTT	CASNLAGTGGTEAFF
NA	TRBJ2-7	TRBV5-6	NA	TGTGCCAGCAGCTTGGGGGCGGGCGAGCAGTACTTC	CASSLGAGEQYF
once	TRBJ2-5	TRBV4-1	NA	TGCGCCAGCAGCCAGTCGGACTACCAAGAGACCCAGTACTTC	CASSQSDYQETQYF
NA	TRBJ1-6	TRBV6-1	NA	TGTGCCAGCAGTGGGTACGGGATGAATTCACCCCTCCACTTT	CASSGYGMNSPLHF